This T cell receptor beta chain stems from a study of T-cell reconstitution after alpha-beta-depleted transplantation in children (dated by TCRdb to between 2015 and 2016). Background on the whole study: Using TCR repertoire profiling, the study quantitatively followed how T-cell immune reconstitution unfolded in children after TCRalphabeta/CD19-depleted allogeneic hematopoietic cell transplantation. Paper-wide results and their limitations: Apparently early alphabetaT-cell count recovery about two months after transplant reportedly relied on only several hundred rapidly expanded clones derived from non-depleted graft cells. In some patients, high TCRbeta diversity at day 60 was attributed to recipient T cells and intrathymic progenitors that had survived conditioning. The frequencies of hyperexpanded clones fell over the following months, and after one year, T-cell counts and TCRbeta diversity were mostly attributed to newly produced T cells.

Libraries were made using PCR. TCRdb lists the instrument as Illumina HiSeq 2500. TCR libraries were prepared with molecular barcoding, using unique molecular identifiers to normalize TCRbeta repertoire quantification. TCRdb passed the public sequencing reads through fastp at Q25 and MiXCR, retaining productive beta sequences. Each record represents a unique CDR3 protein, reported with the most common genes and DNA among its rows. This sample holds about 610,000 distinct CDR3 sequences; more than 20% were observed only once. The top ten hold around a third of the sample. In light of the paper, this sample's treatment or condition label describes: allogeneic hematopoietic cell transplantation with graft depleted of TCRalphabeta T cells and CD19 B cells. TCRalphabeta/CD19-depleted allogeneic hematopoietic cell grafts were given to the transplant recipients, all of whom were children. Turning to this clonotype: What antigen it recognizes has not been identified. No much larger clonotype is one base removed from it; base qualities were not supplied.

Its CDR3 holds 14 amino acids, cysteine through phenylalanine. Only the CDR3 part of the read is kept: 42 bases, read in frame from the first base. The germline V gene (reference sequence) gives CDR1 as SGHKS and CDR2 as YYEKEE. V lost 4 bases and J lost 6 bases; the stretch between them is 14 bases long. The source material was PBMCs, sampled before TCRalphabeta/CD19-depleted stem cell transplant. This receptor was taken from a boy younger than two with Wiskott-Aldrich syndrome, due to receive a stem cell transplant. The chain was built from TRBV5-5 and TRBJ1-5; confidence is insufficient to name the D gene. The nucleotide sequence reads TGTGCCAGCAGCATACCAGAGGAGGGTCAGCCCCAGCATTTT. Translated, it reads CASSIPEEGQPQHF.